This T cell receptor beta chain is from a study of T cell clonality in common variable immunodeficiency. This clone was picked up many times. The CDR3 end is not reached by the read, which stops 3 residues before it; the germline J gene fills it in. Some clones are missing from TCRdb's copy, which holds only in-frame ones; the method was immunoSEQ multiplex PCR. Altogether approximately 30,000 clones were found in the sample, and no singletons occur. V shed 6 bases, J shed 2 bases, and the junction held 8 bases outside the gene matches. CDR3 length: 16 residues. Germline loops: CDR1 SNHLY, CDR2 FYNNEI.

The V and J genes are TRBV2 and TRBJ2-1; 9 bases line up with TRBD2. This sequence originates from a person aged 18 to 75 in good health. The sample comprised peripheral blood mononuclear cells. The CDR3 region is CASRPSGTPPYNEQFF. CDR3 DNA (partial): TGTGCCAGCAGACCTAGCGGGACACCACCCTACAATGAG.